Following are 31 T cell receptor beta chains from one sample sequenced in a study of blood T cell repertoires in COVID-19. Some clones are missing from TCRdb's copy, which holds only in-frame ones; the method was immunoSEQ multiplex PCR. The sample carries about 240,000 clones, around 83% recorded once. The sequenced material came from peripheral blood. The receptors stem from a woman at least 80 years old with acute or convalescent COVID-19.

This clone was observed a few times. V usage is TRBV19 and J usage is TRBJ1-1, with D possibly TRBD1 on 5 matching bases. Germline V gene lookup returns CDR1 LNHDA and CDR2 SQIVND (reference sequence). V shed 6 bases and J shed 1 base, with 21 bases lying between them. The CDR3 contains 17 residues. The CDR3 reads CASRSKPVGVGNTEAFF. For the CDR3, the DNA is TGTGCCAGTAGGTCCAAACCAGTAGGGGTTGGGAACACTGAAGCTTTCTTT.

The chain carries TRBV7-3 and TRBJ2-5, with TRBD2 as a possible D gene (5 bases). The germline V gene encodes CDR1 SGHTA and CDR2 FQGTGA. The CDR3 runs 14 residues. The V end was cut by 3 bases, the J end by 5 bases, with 13 bases between. The CDR3 nucleotides are TGTGCCAGCAGCTTTGGTCCGGGAAGGGAGACCCAGTACTTC. It yields the protein CASSFGPGRETQYF. The whole variable domain, filled in from reference TRBV7-3 and TRBJ2-5, reads GAGVSQTPSNKVTEKGKYVELRCDPISGHTALYWYRQSLGQGPEFLIYFQGTGAADDSGLPNDRFFAVRPEGSVSTLKIQRTERGDSAVYLCASSFGPGRETQYFGPGTRLLVL.

The rearrangement uses TRBV27 and TRBJ1-1; the D gene is possibly TRBD1 (6 bases). Trimming left V 6 bases short and J 1 base short, with 12 bases between. The length of the CDR3 is 14 residues. CDR1 and CDR2 (germline): MNHEY, SMNVEV (reference sequence). This CDR3 is CASRPGHPNTEAFF. DNA for the CDR3: TGTGCCAGCAGGCCGGGACACCCGAACACTGAAGCTTTCTTT.

The rearrangement links TRBV6-1 to TRBJ2-5, with 7 bases fitting TRBD1. Germline lookup yields CDR1 MNHNS and CDR2 SASEGT. This CDR3 comprises 15 residues. The junction had 7 bases not matched to a gene; V was cut back by 1 base and J by 5 bases. The CDR3 coding sequence is TGTGCCAGCAGTGAAGGGACAGGATTACCGGAGACCCAGTACTTC. This encodes CASSEGTGLPETQYF.

The chain joins TRBV7-3 to TRBJ2-5; 13 bases map to TRBD2. With 5 bases clipped from V and 5 bases from J, the junction kept 8 bases outside the gene matches. The CDR3 has 16 amino acids. Germline V lookup: CDR1 SGHTA, CDR2 FQGTGA. The CDR3, as DNA: TGTGCCAGCAGCCCAGGACTAGCGGGGGTTGGGGAGACCCAGTACTTC. Encoded protein: CASSPGLAGVGETQYF.

The rearrangement links TRBV30 to TRBJ2-3, with no clear D. Germline CDR1 reads GTSNPN; CDR2 reads SVGIG (reference sequence). The germline V and J ends were trimmed by 2 bases and 2 bases, with 14 bases remaining between them. There are 15 residues in the CDR3. The CDR3 DNA is TGTGCCTGGAGTTATTTTACAAGTTTCACAGATACGCAGTATTTT. Translation gives CAWSYFTSFTDTQYF.

The genes are TRBV5-1 and TRBJ2-3; D gene ambiguous. This CDR3 comprises 13 residues. The V end was cut by 2 bases, the J end by 1 base, with 5 bases between. The germline gives CDR1 SGHRS, CDR2 YFSETQ. The CDR3 sequence is CASSLLGTDTQYF. CDR3 in DNA: TGCGCCAGCAGCTTACTTGGCACAGATACGCAGTATTTT. Complete variable domain (other parts from reference TRBV5-1 and TRBJ2-3): KAGVTQTPRYLIKTRGQQVTLSCSPISGHRSVSWYQQTPGQGLQFLFEYFSETQRNKGNFPGRFSGRQFSNSRSEMNVSTLELGDSALYLCASSLLGTDTQYFGPGTRLTVL.

CDR3 nucleotide sequence: TGTGCCAGCAGTGAAGCGCTTCACGCCGGTCTCACCACCCCCTTAGCCAAAAACATTCAGTACTTC. Its translation: CASSEALHAGLTTPLAKNIQYF. The rearrangement joins TRBV6-1 to TRBJ2-4; D is ambiguous. The CDR3 sequence is 22 residues long. Germline CDR1 reads MNHNS; CDR2 reads SASEGT. Trimming removed 0 bases at V and 0 bases at J, with 27 bases between.

The V call is TRBV7-9, the J call TRBJ1-1; a possible D gene is TRBD1 (5 bases). Trimming stripped 1 base from V and 0 bases from J, with 15 bases between. The CDR3 runs to 17 residues. From germline, CDR1 is SEHNR and CDR2 FQNEAQ (reference sequence). CDR3 amino acids: CASSLGTAGRVNTEAFF. The CDR3 region has the DNA TGTGCCAGCAGCTTAGGTACGGCAGGGAGGGTGAACACTGAAGCTTTCTTT. Drawing the rest from reference TRBV7-9 and TRBJ1-1, the complete variable domain is DTGVSQNPRHKITKRGQNVTFRCDPISEHNRLYWYRQTLGQGPEFLTYFQNEAQLEKSRLLSDRFSAERPKGSFSTLEIQRTEQGDSAMYLCASSLGTAGRVNTEAFFGQGTRLTVV.

The chain combines TRBV9 with TRBJ1-2; D remains ambiguous. Per the germline V gene, CDR1 is SGDLS and CDR2 is YYNGEE. V dropped 0 bases and J dropped 7 bases, with 13 bases sitting between them. There are 14 residues in the CDR3. CDR3 sequence (DNA): TGTGCCAGCAGCGTAGACCTTCGGGTGTCTGGCTACACCTTC. It specifies CASSVDLRVSGYTF.

The V and J genes are TRBV19 and TRBJ2-3, with D possibly being TRBD1 (6 bases). The CDR3 covers 12 residues. The V end lost 5 bases, the J end lost 6 bases, and 9 bases lay between the germline ends. The germline V gene encodes CDR1 LNHDA and CDR2 SQIVND (reference sequence). Here the CDR3 reads CASSSQGDTQYF. CDR3 DNA: TGTGCCAGTAGTTCCCAGGGGGATACGCAGTATTTT.

The chain carries TRBV5-1 and TRBJ2-3; the match to TRBD2 covers 11 bases. The CDR3 loop spans 16 amino acids. The junction had 4 bases not matched to a gene; V was cut back by 1 base and J by 3 bases. From germline, CDR1 is SGHRS and CDR2 YFSETQ. The CDR3 loop is CASSLLAGGPTDTQYF. Here the CDR3 DNA reads TGCGCCAGCAGCTTGTTAGCGGGGGGGCCTACAGATACGCAGTATTTT.

This clone was recorded only once. The chain carries TRBV2 and TRBJ2-1, with TRBD1 identical over 7 bases. CDR1 and CDR2 from the germline V gene are SNHLY and FYNNEI. J was trimmed by 7 bases and V by 4 bases; bases with no gene match: 1. The CDR3 extends over 12 amino acids. CDR3 nucleotide sequence: TGTGCCAGCAGTGGGGGACAGAATGAGCAGTTCTTC. Amino acid sequence: CASSGGQNEQFF.

In regard to this clone: Relative to the germline gene, one junction end is altered; a read error may explain this. This chain joins TRBV24-1 and TRBJ2-1, with D possibly being TRBD1 (6 bases). CDR1 and CDR2 from the germline V gene are KGHDR and SFDVKD. This CDR3 has 14 residues. The chain's CDR3 is CATSDSQGYSEQFF. As DNA, the CDR3 is TGTGCCACCAGTGATTCTCAGGGGTACAGTGAGCAGTTCTTC.

This clone was detected only once. This specimen includes other DNA sequences encoding the same CDR3. The genes are TRBV18 and TRBJ2-2; a weak D match, TRBD1 (5 bases). Trimming removed 3 bases at V and 5 bases at J, with 7 bases between. This CDR3 spans 13 amino acids. CDR1 KGHSH and CDR2 LQKENI come from the germline V gene. CDR3 nucleotides: TGTGCCAGCTCACCTCAGGGAACCGGGGAGCTGTTTTTT. This encodes CASSPQGTGELFF.

The V call is TRBV24-1, the J call TRBJ1-1; 9 positions agree with TRBD1. The CDR3 covers 15 residues. Looked up from germline, CDR1 is KGHDR and CDR2 is SFDVKD. V shed 3 bases and J 3 bases; nucleotides not matched to a gene: 4. The DNA for the CDR3 is TGTGCCACCAGTGATACACGGACAGGGGACACTGAAGCTTTCTTT. Translated, it gives CATSDTRTGDTEAFF.

V usage is TRBV2 and J usage is TRBJ1-6; TRBD1 agrees at 7 bases. With 4 bases clipped from V and 9 bases from J, the junction kept 6 bases outside the gene matches. This CDR3 has 14 amino acids. Germline loops: CDR1 SNHLY, CDR2 FYNNEI. Here the CDR3 DNA reads TGTGCCAGCAGTGGACAGGGAGAAAGTTCACCCCTCCACTTT. It specifies CASSGQGESSPLHF.

The rearrangement links TRBV9 to TRBJ1-4; TRBD1 matches 8 bases. Germline V lookup: CDR1 SGDLS, CDR2 YYNGEE. V shed 4 bases, J shed 1 base, and the junction held 3 bases outside the gene matches. The CDR3 has 15 residues. The CDR3 sequence is CASSRQGRTNEKLFF. Written as DNA, the CDR3 is TGTGCCAGCAGCAGACAGGGGCGAACTAATGAAAAACTGTTTTTT.

The chain uses TRBV3-1 (or the pseudogene TRBV3-2) and TRBJ2-3, with 10 positions matching TRBD2. The CDR3 is made up of 17 amino acids. CDR1 is LGHDT and CDR2 is YNNKEL in the germline V gene (reference sequence). The ends lost 4 bases at V and 1 base at J; junction bases unmatched: 8. CDR3 DNA: TGTGCCAGCAGCCTCGGCCTAGCGGGGGTTGGCACAGATACGCAGTATTTT. Protein product: CASSLGLAGVGTDTQYF.

The chain uses TRBV5-4 and TRBJ2-1, with TRBD1 identical over 7 bases. Unmatched junction bases numbered 10, after V lost 4 bases and J lost 6 bases. The CDR3 has 15 residues. CDR1 and CDR2 (germline): SGHNT, YYREEE (reference sequence). The CDR3 DNA reads as TGTGCCAGCAGCGTAGGGGGCGGCCTAATCAATGAGCAGTTCTTC. This translates into CASSVGGGLINEQFF.

This rearrangement joins TRBV9 to TRBJ2-3; D is ambiguous. CDR1 and CDR2 (germline): SGDLS, YYNGEE. There are 16 residues in the CDR3. Trimming removed 4 bases at V and 0 bases at J, with 15 bases between. The CDR3 reads CASSLIGATSTDTQYF. CDR3 DNA: TGTGCCAGCAGCTTGATAGGAGCTACTAGCACAGATACGCAGTATTTT. The whole variable domain, filled in from reference TRBV9 and TRBJ2-3, reads DSGVTQTPKHLITATGQRVTLRCSPRSGDLSVYWYQQSLDQGLQFLIQYYNGEERAKGNILERFSAQQFPDLHSELNLSSLELGDSALYFCASSLIGATSTDTQYFGPGTRLTVL.

The chain uses TRBV28 and TRBJ1-5, with 12 positions matching TRBD1. Germline V gives CDR1 MDHEN, CDR2 SYDVKM. The CDR3 is 15 amino acids. Germline trimming cut 8 bases from V and 5 bases from J; bases unmatched to any gene: 7. DNA for the CDR3: TGTGCCAGCCTCGAGGGACAGGGGGCGTATCAGCCCCAGCATTTT. Its translation is CASLEGQGAYQPQHF.

J is TRBJ2-2 and V is TRBV27, with 8 bases matching TRBD1. The germline V gene encodes CDR1 MNHEY and CDR2 SMNVEV (reference sequence). Unmatched junction bases numbered 9, after V lost 0 bases and J lost 6 bases. The CDR3 runs 17 residues. CDR3 coding DNA: TGTGCCAGCAGTTTATCGGGAACAGGGGGACGACCCGGGGAGCTGTTTTTT. Translated, it gives CASSLSGTGGRPGELFF.

The J gene is TRBJ1-1, the V gene TRBV4-1; 9 bases fit TRBD1. Unmatched junction bases numbered 9, after V lost 0 bases and J lost 1 base. The CDR3 is 18 residues long. Germline V gene data show CDR1 as MGHRA and CDR2 as YSYEKL. This CDR3 reads CASSQDRGQGKRNTEAFF. In DNA, the CDR3 is TGCGCCAGCAGCCAAGATCGGGGACAGGGAAAAAGGAACACTGAAGCTTTCTTT.

V is TRBV10-3 and J is TRBJ2-3; TRBD1 agrees at 8 bases. The CDR3 extends over 14 amino acids. With V trimmed by 11 bases and J by 6 bases, 13 bases remained unmatched. Germline-derived CDR1 and CDR2 are ENHRY and SYGVKD. The CDR3 DNA reads as TGTGCCGCCCGACCGGACAGGGATGGCGATACGCAGTATTTT. Translated, it gives CAARPDRDGDTQYF.

This clone was seen more than once but under ten times. The chain joins TRBV13 to TRBJ1-1, with 7 nucleotides matching TRBD1. J was trimmed by 0 bases and V by 5 bases; bases with no gene match: 6. The CDR3 covers 15 residues. The V gene's germline CDR1 is PRHDT and CDR2 FYEKMQ (reference sequence). The CDR3 DNA reads as TGTGCCAGCAGCCCTAGACAGGGCATGAACACTGAAGCTTTCTTT. This translates into CASSPRQGMNTEAFF.

The chain links TRBV6-5 to TRBJ2-7; tentatively, D is TRBD1 (6 bases). Germline lookup yields CDR1 MNHEY and CDR2 SVGAGI. This CDR3 region has 14 residues. V lost 6 bases and J lost 6, with 18 bases in between. The CDR3, as DNA: TGTGCCAGCAGCAGGGGACGCCATCCCGGCGAGCAGTACTTC. It specifies CASSRGRHPGEQYF.

The chain links TRBV19 to TRBJ2-3; possible D gene TRBD2, 7 bases. Between the trimmed V and J ends, which lost 1 base and 6 bases, there was a span of 11 bases. Germline CDR1 LNHDA, CDR2 SQIVND (reference sequence). The CDR3 is 14 residues long. CDR3 sequence reads: CASSIAGGPDTQYF. The CDR3 coding sequence is TGTGCCAGTAGTATAGCGGGGGGCCCCGATACGCAGTATTTT.

This chain links TRBV6-5 with TRBJ2-7, with 8 bases that match TRBD1. The CDR3 is 13 residues long. V lost 6 bases and J lost 4; bases outside the gene matches: 5. The germline V gene encodes CDR1 MNHEY and CDR2 SVGAGI. The CDR3 protein is CASRRQGPYEQYF. The CDR3 nucleotides are TGTGCCAGCAGACGACAGGGGCCATACGAGCAGTACTTC.

This chain links TRBV5-1 with TRBJ2-7, with TRBD2 identical over 13 bases. J gave up 2 bases and V 4 bases, and 3 bases lay outside the gene matches. Per germline, CDR1 SGHRS and CDR2 YFSETQ. The CDR3 length is 15 residues. In DNA form, the CDR3 reads TGCGCCAGCAGCGAGGGGACTAGCGGGGCCTACGAGCAGTACTTC. Translating gives CASSEGTSGAYEQYF. Supplemented by reference TRBV5-1 and TRBJ2-7, the full variable domain reads KAGVTQTPRYLIKTRGQQVTLSCSPISGHRSVSWYQQTPGQGLQFLFEYFSETQRNKGNFPGRFSGRQFSNSRSEMNVSTLELGDSALYLCASSEGTSGAYEQYFGPGTRLTVT.

V is TRBV7-9 and J is TRBJ2-3; tentatively, D is TRBD2 (7 bases). Germline CDR1 reads SEHNR; CDR2 reads FQNEAQ (reference sequence). V lost 3 bases to trimming and J lost 2 bases, with 18 bases between them. The CDR3 totals 17 residues. The CDR3 here is CASSFVVAGAPTDTQYF. CDR3 DNA: TGTGCCAGCAGCTTCGTAGTGGCGGGGGCCCCCACAGATACGCAGTATTTT.